This T cell receptor beta chain originates from a study of T-cell reconstitution after alpha-beta-depleted transplantation in children (dated by TCRdb to about 2016). Regarding the complete study: T-cell immune reconstitution after TCRalphabeta/CD19-depleted allogeneic hematopoietic cell transplantation in children was quantitatively tracked in the study by means of TCR repertoire profiling.

Summary of the overall study and its limitations: The apparently early recovery of alphabetaT-cell counts about two months after transplant reportedly depended on only several hundred rapidly expanded clones that came from non-depleted graft cells. Over subsequent months, a decline in hyperexpanded clone frequencies was noted, and after one year, T-cell counts and TCRbeta diversity were mostly ascribed to newly produced T cells. The high TCRbeta diversity at day 60 in some patients was ascribed to recipient T cells and intrathymic progenitors that had survived conditioning.

The sample's treatment or condition label is to be understood as: allogeneic hematopoietic cell transplantation with graft depleted of TCRalphabeta T cells and CD19 B cells. The transplant recipients were children given TCRalphabeta/CD19-depleted allogeneic hematopoietic cell grafts. Library prep was done by PCR. The sequencing machine was an Illumina HiSeq 2500. To normalize quantification of the TCRbeta repertoire, the TCR libraries were built with molecular barcoding that relied on unique molecular identifiers. TCRdb applied fastp at Q25 and MiXCR to the public reads, then kept only in-frame beta chains. Rows with one shared CDR3 protein collapse into an entry with the most common genes and DNA. Here the sample has under 850,000 distinct CDR3 sequences; about 12% occur a single time. The ten largest make up roughly 0.77% of the sample. V is trimmed back by 1 base and J by 6 bases, and the junction contains 1 base that no gene match accounts for. The germline V gene yields KGHDR for CDR1 and SFDVKD for CDR2. The CDR3 sequence holds 15 residues, the cysteine and phenylalanine included. The CDR3 DNA has 45 bases and is translated from base 1.

In regard to this clonotype: The specificity of this receptor is unknown. Base qualities are not at hand, and no much larger clone is one base apart.

The sequencing used PBMCs, collected before TCRalphabeta/CD19-depleted stem cell transplant. This chain joins TRBV24-1 to TRBJ2-2; TRBD2 aligns with 10 central bases. This TCR was sampled from a girl aged 2 to 10 with congenital amegakaryocytic thrombocytopenia, due to receive a stem cell transplant. The CDR3 region has the sequence CATSDLAGGPGELFF. The DNA is TGTGCCACCAGTGATTTAGCGGGAGGGCCCGGGGAGCTGTTTTTT.